Listed here are 16 T cell receptor beta chains from one sample, sequenced in a study of blood T cell repertoires in COVID-19. Only in-frame clones appear in the TCRdb table, and some are missing; sequencing was by immunoSEQ multiplex PCR. Of hundreds of thousands of clones listed, 75% to 85% are singletons. Sequenced sample: peripheral blood. The receptors derive from a woman under 40 with COVID-19, enrolled during active disease.

This chain uses TRBV20-1 with TRBJ1-1; 8 positions match TRBD1. Per the germline V gene, CDR1 is DFQATT and CDR2 is SNEGSKA (reference sequence). The CDR3 loop spans 11 amino acids. CDR3 sequence: CSLGQGAEAFF. In DNA form, the CDR3 reads TGCAGCCTTGGACAGGGTGCTGAAGCTTTCTTT.

The rearrangement links TRBV19 to TRBJ1-5, with TRBD1 as a possible D gene (6 bases). CDR1 and CDR2 (germline): LNHDA, SQIVND (reference sequence). The CDR3 length is 15 residues. Trimming shortened V by 2 bases and J by 4 bases, and 12 bases separated the two germline ends. This chain's CDR3 is CASSITQGQNQPQHF. The CDR3 region has the DNA TGTGCCAGTAGTATAACCCAGGGGCAGAATCAGCCCCAGCATTTT.

This clone has just a few counts. The CDR3 DNA reads as TGCAGTGCTAGTTCCCTAGCGGGGGCCTCCTACGAGCAGTACTTC. Protein: CSASSLAGASYEQYF. The chain employs TRBV20-1 and TRBJ2-7; 10 bases fit TRBD2. This CDR3 spans 15 amino acids. Germline V gene lookup returns CDR1 DFQATT and CDR2 SNEGSKA (reference sequence). The V and J ends lost 3 bases and 0 bases, in that order; junction bases with no gene match: 5.

The V call is TRBV5-1, the J call TRBJ2-2; D is perhaps TRBD2 (5 bases). CDR1 SGHRS and CDR2 YFSETQ come from the germline V gene. Deletions cut 5 bases from V and 4 bases from J, with 12 bases between. The CDR3 covers 14 residues. The CDR3 nucleotides read TGCGCCAGCAGTGGGGATGCGGGCACCGGGGAGCTGTTTTTT. Translating it yields CASSGDAGTGELFF.

V usage is TRBV7-2 and J usage is TRBJ2-3, with D unclear. The V end lost 2 bases, the J end lost 1 base, and 10 bases lay between the germline ends. CDR1 SGHTA and CDR2 FQGNSA come from the germline V gene. The CDR3 extends over 15 amino acids. The CDR3 sequence: CASSLQAAGTDTQYF. CDR3 DNA sequence: TGTGCCAGCAGCTTACAGGCCGCTGGCACAGATACGCAGTATTTT.

This chain joins TRBV3-1 (or the pseudogene TRBV3-2) and TRBJ2-1; possible D gene TRBD2, 5 bases. V was cut by 4 bases and J by 7 bases, with 14 bases left in between. The CDR3 runs 14 residues. Germline assignment: CDR1 LGHDT and CDR2 YNNKEL (reference sequence). The CDR3 sequence: CASSPMGGQNEQFF. The CDR3, as DNA: TGTGCCAGCAGCCCAATGGGCGGGCAGAATGAGCAGTTCTTC.

This chain connects TRBV7-2 to TRBJ2-2, with 10 nucleotides matching TRBD1. This CDR3 is 15 amino acids long. Germline-derived CDR1 and CDR2 are SGHTA and FQGNSA. Unmatched junction bases numbered 3, after V lost 2 bases and J lost 6 bases. CDR3 sequence reads: CASSLMTGGSGELFF. In nucleotides, the CDR3 is TGTGCCAGCAGCTTAATGACAGGGGGCTCCGGGGAGCTGTTTTTT.

The chain has TRBV4-2 and TRBJ1-6; 7 bases align to TRBD1. Germline CDR1 reads LGHNA; CDR2 reads YNFKEQ. The CDR3 contains 14 residues. J lost 6 bases, V lost 7 bases, and 6 bases had no gene match. CDR3 sequence reads: CASKTGDVNSPLHF. In DNA form, the CDR3 reads TGTGCCAGCAAAACAGGGGACGTTAATTCACCCCTCCACTTT.

Only one count was recorded for this clone. J is TRBJ1-5 and V is TRBV6-5; 10 nucleotides align to TRBD1. The CDR3 length is 14 residues. Unmatched junction bases numbered 4, after V lost 5 bases and J lost 6 bases. CDR1 and CDR2 from the germline V gene are MNHEY and SVGAGI. The CDR3 bases are TGTGCCAGCAGTCCGACAGGGGGCTTTCAGCCCCAGCATTTT. Its protein product is CASSPTGGFQPQHF.

The chain couples TRBV6-5 to TRBJ2-3, with a weak D call TRBD2 (6 bases). Trimming took off 3 bases at V and 3 bases at J, with 10 bases between the two ends. The CDR3 has 14 amino acids. The V gene's germline CDR1 is MNHEY and CDR2 SVGAGI. CDR3 amino acids: CASSYAGRTDTQYF. In DNA, the CDR3 is TGTGCCAGCAGTTATGCCGGGAGAACAGATACGCAGTATTTT.

Only a few counts were recorded for this clone. The chain has TRBV7-8 and TRBJ1-1, with D unresolved. This CDR3 has 14 amino acids. With 2 bases removed from V and 1 base from J, the gap between germline ends came to 8 bases. Germline CDR1 is SGHVS and CDR2 is FQNEAQ. The CDR3 here is CASSLITGNTEAFF. For the CDR3, the DNA is TGTGCCAGCAGCTTAATTACGGGGAACACTGAAGCTTTCTTT.

The gene calls are TRBV7-9 and TRBJ2-3; D unresolved. The germline gives CDR1 SEHNR, CDR2 FQNEAQ (reference sequence). The V end was cut by 2 bases, the J end by 5 bases, with 11 bases between. The CDR3 contains 14 residues. The CDR3 nucleotides read TGTGCCAGCAGCTTACAGGCCCTGGGAGATACGCAGTATTTT. Residues: CASSLQALGDTQYF. Supplemented by reference TRBV7-9 and TRBJ2-3, the full variable domain reads DTGVSQNPRHKITKRGQNVTFRCDPISEHNRLYWYRQTLGQGPEFLTYFQNEAQLEKSRLLSDRFSAERPKGSFSTLEIQRTEQGDSAMYLCASSLQALGDTQYFGPGTRLTVL.

The V and J genes are TRBV27 and TRBJ1-1, with TRBD1 as a possible D gene (5 bases). Germline CDR1 MNHEY, CDR2 SMNVEV (reference sequence). V was trimmed by 2 bases and J by 0 bases, leaving 13 bases between them. CDR3 length: 16 amino acids. CDR3 sequence: CASSLRGGPMNTEAFF. The CDR3 DNA is TGTGCCAGCAGTTTAAGGGGAGGGCCAATGAACACTGAAGCTTTCTTT.

The V call is TRBV9, the J call TRBJ2-1; the D gene is possibly TRBD2 (5 bases). This CDR3 contains 15 residues. Per germline, CDR1 SGDLS and CDR2 YYNGEE. Trimming shortened V by 0 bases and J by 5 bases, and 12 bases separated the two germline ends. Here the CDR3 DNA reads TGTGCCAGCAGCGTAGCCTCATTACTAGACAATGAGCAGTTCTTC. Residues: CASSVASLLDNEQFF.

The chain links TRBV30 to TRBJ1-2; tentative D call: TRBD1 (5 bases). This CDR3 comprises 13 residues. Trimming pared 2 bases from V and 8 bases from J, leaving 15 bases between. Germline CDR1 GTSNPN, CDR2 SVGIG (reference sequence). The CDR3 nucleotides read TGTGCCTGGAGTCTATCAGGGTTGTGGGGCTACACCTTC. This codes for CAWSLSGLWGYTF.

This clone has just a few counts. V gene TRBV7-3 combines with J gene TRBJ2-1, with D possibly matching TRBD1 (5 bases). Trimming shortened V by 5 bases and J by 1 base, and 12 bases separated the two germline ends. The CDR3 runs 15 residues. CDR1 and CDR2 (germline): SGHTA, FQGTGA. CDR3 nucleotides: TGTGCCAGCAGCCAAAGTCAGGGTTCCTACAATGAGCAGTTCTTC. As protein: CASSQSQGSYNEQFF.